This TCR beta chain was sequenced in a study of human T cells and chemical hapten exposure. Study details: Small volume differences among pooled libraries mainly caused per-sample TCR yield variation.

TCRdb recomputed calls from the RACE reads with MiXCR, one row per CDR3 protein. The profile shows 370,000 or so distinct CDR3 sequences, 4.8% of them singletons. This clonotype was detected many times. The antigen remains unidentified. V was cut by 10 bases and J by 0 bases, with 13 bases left in between. This CDR3 has 14 residues. Noted time point: patch test 1, 2 weeks after DPC sensitization. Treatment in this sample: therapeutic diphenylcyclopropenone sensitization with weekly scalp DPC. Broader study findings: Expanded TCRs showed more large CDR3 clusters than pre-sensitization or healthy control sets.

This TCR was sampled from a woman between 45 and 60 years old with alopecia areata. Some clones in this sample may be carry-over from other donors' samples. This sample comprised whole blood, obtained in connection with sensitization to the hapten diphenylcyclopropenone (DPC). The chain recombines TRBV12-3 or TRBV12-4 with TRBJ1-5; D not resolved. CDR3 nucleotide sequence: TGTGCCACCCGAGCCGGGGATAGCAATCAGCCCCAGCATTTT. Translating it yields CATRAGDSNQPQHF.